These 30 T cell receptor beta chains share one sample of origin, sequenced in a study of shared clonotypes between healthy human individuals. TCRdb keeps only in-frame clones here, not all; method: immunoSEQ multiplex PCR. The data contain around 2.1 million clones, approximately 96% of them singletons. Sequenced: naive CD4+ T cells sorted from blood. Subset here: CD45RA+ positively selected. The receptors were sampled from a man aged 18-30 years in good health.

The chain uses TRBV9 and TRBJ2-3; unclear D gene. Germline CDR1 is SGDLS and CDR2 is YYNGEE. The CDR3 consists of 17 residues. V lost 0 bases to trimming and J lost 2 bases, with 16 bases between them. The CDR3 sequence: CASSVAPSWAATDTQYF. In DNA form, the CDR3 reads TGTGCCAGCAGCGTAGCCCCTTCTTGGGCGGCCACAGATACGCAGTATTTT.

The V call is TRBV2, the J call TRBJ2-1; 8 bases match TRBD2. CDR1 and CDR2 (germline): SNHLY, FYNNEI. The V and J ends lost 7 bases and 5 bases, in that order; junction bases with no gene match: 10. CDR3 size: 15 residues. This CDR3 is CASTRSGTRNNEQFF. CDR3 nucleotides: TGTGCCAGCACTAGATCCGGGACTAGGAACAATGAGCAGTTCTTC.

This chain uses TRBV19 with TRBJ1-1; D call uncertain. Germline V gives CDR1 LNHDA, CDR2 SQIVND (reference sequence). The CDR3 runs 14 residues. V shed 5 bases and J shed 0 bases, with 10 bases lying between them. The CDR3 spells CASSSNRMNTEAFF. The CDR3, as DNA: TGTGCCAGTAGTTCGAACCGCATGAACACTGAAGCTTTCTTT.

The CDR3: CASSASGQSYGYTF. In DNA, the CDR3 is TGTGCCAGCAGTGCCTCCGGACAGTCCTATGGCTACACCTTC. The chain combines TRBV6-1 with TRBJ1-2; possible D gene TRBD1, 6 bases. The V gene's germline CDR1 is MNHNS and CDR2 SASEGT. The CDR3 spans 14 residues. Trimming pared 4 bases from V and 4 bases from J, leaving 13 bases between.

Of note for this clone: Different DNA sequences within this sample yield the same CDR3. CDR3 nucleotide sequence: TGTGCCAGCAGTTACTCCGGGACAGCCCCCTACGAGCAGTACTTC. Protein sequence: CASSYSGTAPYEQYF. The chain has TRBV6-5 and TRBJ2-7; 7 nucleotides line up with TRBD1. The CDR3 loop spans 15 amino acids. Germline values: CDR1 MNHEY, CDR2 SVGAGI. The trim removed 0 bases at V and 2 bases at J, leaving 4 bases unmatched.

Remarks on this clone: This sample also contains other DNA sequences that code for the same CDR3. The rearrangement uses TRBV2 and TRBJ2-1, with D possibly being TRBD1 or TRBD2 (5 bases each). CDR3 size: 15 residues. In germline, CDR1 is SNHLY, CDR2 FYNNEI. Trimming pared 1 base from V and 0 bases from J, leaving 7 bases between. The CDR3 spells CASSEEGSSYNEQFF. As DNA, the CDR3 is TGTGCCAGCAGTGAAGAGGGGAGCTCCTACAATGAGCAGTTCTTC.

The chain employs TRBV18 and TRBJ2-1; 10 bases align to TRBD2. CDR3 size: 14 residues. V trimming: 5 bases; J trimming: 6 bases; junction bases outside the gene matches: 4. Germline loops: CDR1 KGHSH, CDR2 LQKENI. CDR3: CASSSGLASNEQFF. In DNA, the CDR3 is TGTGCCAGCTCATCGGGACTAGCGAGCAATGAGCAGTTCTTC.

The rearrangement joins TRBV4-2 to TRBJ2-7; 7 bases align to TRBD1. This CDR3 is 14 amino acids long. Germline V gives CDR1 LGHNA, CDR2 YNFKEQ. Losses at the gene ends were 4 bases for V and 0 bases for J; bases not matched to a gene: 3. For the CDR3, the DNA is TGTGCCAGCAGCCGCCGGGACAGCTCCTACGAGCAGTACTTC. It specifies CASSRRDSSYEQYF.

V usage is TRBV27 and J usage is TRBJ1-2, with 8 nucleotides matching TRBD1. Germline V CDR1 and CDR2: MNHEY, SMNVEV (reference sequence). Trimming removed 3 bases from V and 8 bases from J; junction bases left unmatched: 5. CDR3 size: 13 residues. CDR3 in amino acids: CASSLTGDIGYTF. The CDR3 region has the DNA TGTGCCAGCAGTTTGACAGGGGATATAGGCTACACCTTC.

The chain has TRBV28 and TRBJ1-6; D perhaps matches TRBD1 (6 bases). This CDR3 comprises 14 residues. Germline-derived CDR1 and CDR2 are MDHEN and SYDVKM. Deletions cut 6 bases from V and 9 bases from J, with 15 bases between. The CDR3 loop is CASRVQGLSSPLHF. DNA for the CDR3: TGTGCCAGCAGGGTACAGGGTTTAAGTTCACCCCTCCACTTT.

CDR3 bases: TGTGCTAGTGGCGGAACTGTAGCCCGCACAGATACGCAGTATTTT. It encodes CASGGTVARTDTQYF. The chain couples TRBV12-5 to TRBJ2-3; no firm D call. The CDR3 length is 15 residues. Germline CDR1 is LGHNT and CDR2 is FRNRAP. V dropped 6 bases and J dropped 1 base, with 14 bases sitting between them.

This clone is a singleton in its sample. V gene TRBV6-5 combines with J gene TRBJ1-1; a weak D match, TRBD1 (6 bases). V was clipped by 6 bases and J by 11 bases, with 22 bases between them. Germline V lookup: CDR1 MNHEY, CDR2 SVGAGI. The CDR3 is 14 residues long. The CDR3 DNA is TGTGCCAGCAGCCCACGGGGGGAACAGGGCTACGCTTTCTTT. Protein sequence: CASSPRGEQGYAFF.

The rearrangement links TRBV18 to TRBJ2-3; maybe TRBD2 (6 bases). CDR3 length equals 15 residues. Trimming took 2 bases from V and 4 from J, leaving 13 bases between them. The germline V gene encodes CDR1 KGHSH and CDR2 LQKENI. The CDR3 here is CASSPDGSDSDTQYF. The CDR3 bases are TGTGCCAGCTCACCAGACGGGAGTGATTCAGATACGCAGTATTTT.

CDR3 DNA sequence: TGTGCCAGCAGTTTATCAGGCTCTGGGGCCAACGTCCTGACTTTC. Translating it yields CASSLSGSGANVLTF. The chain has TRBV28 and TRBJ2-6; no clear D. Germline-derived CDR1 and CDR2 are MDHEN and SYDVKM. The V end lost 1 base, the J end lost 0 bases, and 4 bases lay between the germline ends. The CDR3 has 15 amino acids.

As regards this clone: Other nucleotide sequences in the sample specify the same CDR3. The CDR3 sequence: CASSLGRIQETQYF. CDR3 DNA sequence: TGCGCCAGCAGCCTTGGGCGGATACAAGAGACCCAGTACTTC. The chain is built from TRBV5-1 and TRBJ2-5; D is undetermined. Trimming removed 4 bases at V and 2 bases at J, with 12 bases between. Per the germline V gene, CDR1 is SGHRS and CDR2 is YFSETQ. The CDR3 has 14 residues.

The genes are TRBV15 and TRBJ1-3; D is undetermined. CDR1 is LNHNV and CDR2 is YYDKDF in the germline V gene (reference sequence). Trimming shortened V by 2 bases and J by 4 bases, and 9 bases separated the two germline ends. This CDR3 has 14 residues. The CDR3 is CATSRYREGNTIYF. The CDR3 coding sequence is TGTGCCACCAGCAGATATCGAGAGGGAAACACCATATATTTT. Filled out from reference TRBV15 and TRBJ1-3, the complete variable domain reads DAMVIQNPRYQVTQFGKPVTLSCSQTLNHNVMYWYQQKSSQAPKLLFHYYDKDFNNEADTPDNFQSRRPNTSFCFLDIRSPGLGDTAMYLCATSRYREGNTIYFGEGSWLTVV.

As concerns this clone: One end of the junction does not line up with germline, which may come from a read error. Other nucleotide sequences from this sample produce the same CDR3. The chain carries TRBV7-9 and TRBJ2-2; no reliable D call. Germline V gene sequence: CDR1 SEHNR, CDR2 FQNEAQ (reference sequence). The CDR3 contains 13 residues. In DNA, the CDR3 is TGTGCCAGCAGTTTAGGTCCGACCGGGGAGCTGTTTTTT. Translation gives CASSLGPTGELFF.

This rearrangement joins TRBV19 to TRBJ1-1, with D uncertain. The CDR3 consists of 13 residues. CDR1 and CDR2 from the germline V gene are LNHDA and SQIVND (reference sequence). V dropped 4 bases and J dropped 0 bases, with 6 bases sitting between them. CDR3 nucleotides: TGTGCCAGTAGTACCTACATGAACACTGAAGCTTTCTTT. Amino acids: CASSTYMNTEAFF.

The CDR3 DNA reads as TGTGCCTGGCTACTAGCGGGAGAAGCAGATACGCAGTATTTT. This sequence encodes CAWLLAGEADTQYF. The chain recombines TRBV30 with TRBJ2-3, with 11 positions matching TRBD2. The V segment lost 5 bases and the J segment 4 bases; nucleotides outside the gene matches: 5. Germline V lookup: CDR1 GTSNPN, CDR2 SVGIG (reference sequence). The CDR3 spans 14 residues.

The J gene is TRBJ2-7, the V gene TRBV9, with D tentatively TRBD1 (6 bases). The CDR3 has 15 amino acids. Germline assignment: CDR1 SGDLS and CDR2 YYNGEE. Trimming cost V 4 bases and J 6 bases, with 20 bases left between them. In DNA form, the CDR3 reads TGTGCCAGCAGCCCTCAAATGGGGGCGTTAGGCGAGCAGTACTTC. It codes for CASSPQMGALGEQYF.

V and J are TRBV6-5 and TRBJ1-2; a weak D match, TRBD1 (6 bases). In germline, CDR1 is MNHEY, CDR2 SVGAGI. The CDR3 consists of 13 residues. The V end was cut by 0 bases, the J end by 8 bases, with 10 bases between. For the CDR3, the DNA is TGTGCCAGCAGTTACTCGCCAGGGGAGGGCTACACCTTC. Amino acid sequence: CASSYSPGEGYTF.

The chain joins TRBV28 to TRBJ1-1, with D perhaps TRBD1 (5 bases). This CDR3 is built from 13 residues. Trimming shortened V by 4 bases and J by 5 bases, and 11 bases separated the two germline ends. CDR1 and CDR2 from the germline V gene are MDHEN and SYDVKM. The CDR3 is CASSYQGRTEAFF. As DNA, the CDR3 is TGTGCCAGCAGTTATCAGGGACGAACTGAAGCTTTCTTT. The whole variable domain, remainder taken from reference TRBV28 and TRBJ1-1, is DVKVTQSSRYLVKRTGEKVFLECVQDMDHENMFWYRQDPGLGLRLIYFSYDVKMKEKGDIPEGYSVSREKKERFSLILESASTNQTSMYLCASSYQGRTEAFFGQGTRLTVV.

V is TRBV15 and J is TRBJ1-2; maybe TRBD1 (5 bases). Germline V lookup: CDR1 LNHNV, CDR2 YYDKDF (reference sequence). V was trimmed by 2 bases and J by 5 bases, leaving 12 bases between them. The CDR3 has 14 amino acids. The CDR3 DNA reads TGTGCCACCAGCAGAAAAGGGACGGATTATGGCTACACCTTC. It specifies CATSRKGTDYGYTF.

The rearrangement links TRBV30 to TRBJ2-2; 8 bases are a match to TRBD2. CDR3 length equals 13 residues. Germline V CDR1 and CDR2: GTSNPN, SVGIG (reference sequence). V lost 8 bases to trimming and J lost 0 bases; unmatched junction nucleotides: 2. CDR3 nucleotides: TGTGCCGGGACTAGTTCGAACACCGGGGAGCTGTTTTTT. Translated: CAGTSSNTGELFF. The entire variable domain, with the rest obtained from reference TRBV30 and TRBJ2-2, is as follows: SQTIHQWPATLVQPVGSPLSLECTVEGTSNPNLYWYRQAAGRGLQLLFYSVGIGQISSEVPQNLSASRPQDRQFILSSKKLLLSDSGFYLCAGTSSNTGELFFGEGSRLTVL.

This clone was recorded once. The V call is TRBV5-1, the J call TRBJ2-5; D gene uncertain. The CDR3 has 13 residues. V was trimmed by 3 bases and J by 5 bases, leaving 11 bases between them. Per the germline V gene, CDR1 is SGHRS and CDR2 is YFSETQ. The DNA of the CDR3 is TGCGCCAGCAGCTCTCTCGGTGACGAGACCCAGTACTTC. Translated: CASSSLGDETQYF.

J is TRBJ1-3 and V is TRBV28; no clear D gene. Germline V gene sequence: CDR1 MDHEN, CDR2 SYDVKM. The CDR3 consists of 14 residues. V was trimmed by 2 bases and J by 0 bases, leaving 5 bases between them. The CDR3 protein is CASSLSPSGNTIYF. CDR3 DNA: TGTGCCAGCAGTTTAAGTCCCTCTGGAAACACCATATATTTT.

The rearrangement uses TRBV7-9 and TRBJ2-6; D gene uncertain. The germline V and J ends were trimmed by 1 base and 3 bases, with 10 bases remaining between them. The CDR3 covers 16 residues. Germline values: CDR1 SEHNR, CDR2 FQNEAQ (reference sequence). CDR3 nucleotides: TGTGCCAGCAGCTTAGATTCGGTATTTGGGGCCAACGTCCTGACTTTC. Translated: CASSLDSVFGANVLTF. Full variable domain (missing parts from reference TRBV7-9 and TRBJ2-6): DTGVSQNPRHKITKRGQNVTFRCDPISEHNRLYWYRQTLGQGPEFLTYFQNEAQLEKSRLLSDRFSAERPKGSFSTLEIQRTEQGDSAMYLCASSLDSVFGANVLTFGAGSRLTVL.

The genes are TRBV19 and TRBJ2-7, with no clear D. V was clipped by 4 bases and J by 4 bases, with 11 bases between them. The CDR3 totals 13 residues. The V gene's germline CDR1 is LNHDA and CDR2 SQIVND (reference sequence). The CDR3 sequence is CASSTSAQYEQYF. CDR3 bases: TGTGCCAGTAGTACAAGCGCGCAGTACGAGCAGTACTTC.

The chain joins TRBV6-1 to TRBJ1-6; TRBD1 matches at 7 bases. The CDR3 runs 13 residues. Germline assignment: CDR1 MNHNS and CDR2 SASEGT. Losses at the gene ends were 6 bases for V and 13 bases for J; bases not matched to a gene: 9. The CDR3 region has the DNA TGTGCCAGCAGCGAGGACAGGCTTATGCCCCTCCACTTT. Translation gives CASSEDRLMPLHF.

The CDR3 bases are TGTGCCAGCAGTGCATACCGGGATTGGGGCACTGAAGCTTTCTTT. Protein sequence: CASSAYRDWGTEAFF. The gene calls are TRBV6-1 and TRBJ1-1; D gene uncertain. Germline CDR1 reads MNHNS; CDR2 reads SASEGT. V shed 4 bases and J shed 4 bases, with 16 bases lying between them. The length of the CDR3 is 15 residues.